This is a list of T cell receptor beta chains from one sample in a study of blood T cell repertoires in COVID-19. TCRdb keeps only in-frame clones here, not all; method: immunoSEQ multiplex PCR. The sample includes tens of thousands of clones, approximately 80% of them seen just once. Sequencing was carried out using peripheral blood. Every receptor here comes from a man between 60 and 75 years old with acute or convalescent COVID-19. CDR3s include the opening cysteine and the closing phenylalanine or tryptophan. Fields, in order: CDR3 length, D gene, clone size, V gene, J gene, CDR3 DNA, CDR3 protein. D genes are given only for firm matches. Only part of the rows carry a size: once, few, many, or a class if the clone is expanded.

CDR3 length: 13
D gene: .
clone size: .
V gene: TRBV4-1
J gene: TRBJ2-7
CDR3 DNA: TGCGCCAGCAGCCAACTAGCGCTCTACGAGCAGTACTTC
CDR3 protein: CASSQLALYEQYF

CDR3 length: 16
D gene: TRBD1
clone size: .
V gene: TRBV18
J gene: TRBJ1-2
CDR3 DNA: TGTGCCAGCTCACCACCCGGGACAGGATCTCACTATGGCTACACCTTC
CDR3 protein: CASSPPGTGSHYGYTF

CDR3 length: 13
D gene: .
clone size: .
V gene: TRBV19
J gene: TRBJ1-1
CDR3 DNA: TGTGCCAGTGGGTACCAGGACACTTTCGGAGCTTTCTTT
CDR3 protein: CASGYQDTFGAFF

CDR3 length: 17
D gene: .
clone size: .
V gene: TRBV5-1
J gene: TRBJ1-2
CDR3 DNA: TGCGCCAGCAGCTTGGCCGATCGGTCATCCCTTTCTGATGGCTACACCTTC
CDR3 protein: CASSLADRSSLSDGYTF

CDR3 length: 16
D gene: .
clone size: .
V gene: TRBV19
J gene: TRBJ2-6
CDR3 DNA: TGTGCCAGTAGTATAGTCCAGTCCTCTGGGGCCAACGTCCTGACTTTC
CDR3 protein: CASSIVQSSGANVLTF

CDR3 length: 14
D gene: TRBD1
clone size: .
V gene: TRBV11-2
J gene: TRBJ1-6
CDR3 DNA: TGTGCCAGCAGAGAACAGGGGGCATCTTCACCCCTCCACTTT
CDR3 protein: CASREQGASSPLHF

CDR3 length: 15
D gene: TRBD1
clone size: .
V gene: TRBV11-2
J gene: TRBJ1-2
CDR3 DNA: TGTGCCAGCAGCTTAGATTTCACAGGGGACTATGGCTACACCTTC
CDR3 protein: CASSLDFTGDYGYTF

CDR3 length: 13
D gene: TRBD1
clone size: .
V gene: TRBV14
J gene: TRBJ1-2
CDR3 DNA: TGTGCCAGCAGCCGGGGACAGGGATATGGCTACACCTTC
CDR3 protein: CASSRGQGYGYTF

CDR3 length: 14
D gene: TRBD1
clone size: .
V gene: TRBV6-5
J gene: TRBJ1-1
CDR3 DNA: TGTGCCAGCAGTCCAACAGGGGCGAACACTGAAGCTTTCTTT
CDR3 protein: CASSPTGANTEAFF

CDR3 length: 18
D gene: .
clone size: .
V gene: TRBV19
J gene: TRBJ2-6
CDR3 DNA: TGTGCCAGTAGTACATATACGCAACCTAACTCTGGGGCCAACGTCCTGACTTTC
CDR3 protein: CASSTYTQPNSGANVLTF

CDR3 length: 16
D gene: TRBD1
clone size: few
V gene: TRBV5-1
J gene: TRBJ1-1
CDR3 DNA: TGCGCCAGCAGCTTAGACCCAGGGGGATCGGGCACTGAAGCTTTCTTT
CDR3 protein: CASSLDPGGSGTEAFF

CDR3 length: 11
D gene: .
clone size: .
V gene: TRBV6-2/TRBV6-3
J gene: TRBJ2-7
CDR3 DNA: TGTGCCAGCAGTTCCCACTACGAGCAGTACTTC
CDR3 protein: CASSSHYEQYF

CDR3 length: 14
D gene: TRBD1
clone size: .
V gene: TRBV4-2
J gene: TRBJ1-2
CDR3 DNA: TGTGCCAGCAGCCAAGACAGGGGGCGCCAGGGCTACACCTTC
CDR3 protein: CASSQDRGRQGYTF

CDR3 length: 16
D gene: .
clone size: .
V gene: TRBV5-5
J gene: TRBJ2-2
CDR3 DNA: TGTGCCAGCAGCTTTTCACAGGGAAGTAGGACCGGGGAGCTGTTTTTT
CDR3 protein: CASSFSQGSRTGELFF

CDR3 length: 19
D gene: TRBD2
clone size: .
V gene: TRBV27
J gene: TRBJ2-2
CDR3 DNA: TGTGCCAGCAGCCCTTTATCCGGGACTAGCGGGGGATACACCGGGGAGCTGTTTTTT
CDR3 protein: CASSPLSGTSGGYTGELFF

CDR3 length: 14
D gene: .
clone size: .
V gene: TRBV5-1
J gene: TRBJ2-7
CDR3 DNA: TGCGCCAGCAGCCTGTCGACAGCTTCCTACGAGCAGTACTTC
CDR3 protein: CASSLSTASYEQYF

CDR3 length: 15
D gene: TRBD2
clone size: once
V gene: TRBV10-2
J gene: TRBJ2-3
CDR3 DNA: TGCGCCAGCAGAATACTAGCGGGGGGTAAGGATACGCAGTATTTT
CDR3 protein: CASRILAGGKDTQYF

CDR3 length: 13
D gene: TRBD1
clone size: .
V gene: TRBV18
J gene: TRBJ2-7
CDR3 DNA: TGTGCCAGCTCAATAGACAGGGCCGACGAGCAGTACTTC
CDR3 protein: CASSIDRADEQYF

CDR3 length: 14
D gene: TRBD2
clone size: few
V gene: TRBV28
J gene: TRBJ2-5
CDR3 DNA: TGTGCCAGCAGTCCCGGGAGGACCTTAGAGACCCAGTACTTC
CDR3 protein: CASSPGRTLETQYF

CDR3 length: 15
D gene: .
clone size: .
V gene: TRBV6-5
J gene: TRBJ2-7
CDR3 DNA: TGTGCCAGCAGTTACTACCGCGGGCCCTCCTACGAGCAGTACTTC
CDR3 protein: CASSYYRGPSYEQYF